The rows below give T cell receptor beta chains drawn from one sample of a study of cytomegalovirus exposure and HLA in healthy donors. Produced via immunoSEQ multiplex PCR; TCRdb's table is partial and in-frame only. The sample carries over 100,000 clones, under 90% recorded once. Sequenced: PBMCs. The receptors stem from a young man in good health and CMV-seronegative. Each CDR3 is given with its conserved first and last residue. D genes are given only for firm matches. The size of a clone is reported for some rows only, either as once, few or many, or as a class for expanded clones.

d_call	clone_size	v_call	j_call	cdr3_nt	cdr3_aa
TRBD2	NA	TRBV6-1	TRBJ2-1	TGTGCCAGCAGTGCCGGACTAGCGAATGAGCAGTTCTTC	CASSAGLANEQFF
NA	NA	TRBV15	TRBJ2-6	TGTGCCACCAGCCCCCAGGGGACTGGGGCCAACGTCCTGACTTTC	CATSPQGTGANVLTF
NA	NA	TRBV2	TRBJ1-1	TGTGCCAGCAGTCAAGGAGTGAACACTGAAGCTTTCTTT	CASSQGVNTEAFF
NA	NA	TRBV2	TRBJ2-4	TGTGCCATCCAGGGTTTAGCCAAAAACATTCAGTACTTC	CAIQGLAKNIQYF
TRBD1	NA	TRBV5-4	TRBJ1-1	TGTGCCAGCAGCTCCGGGACAGGAGGGACTGAAGCTTTCTTT	CASSSGTGGTEAFF
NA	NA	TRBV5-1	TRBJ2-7	TGCGCCAGCAGCTCCGGAGGGTCCTACGAGCAGTACTTC	CASSSGGSYEQYF
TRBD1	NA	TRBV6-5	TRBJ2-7	TGTGCCAGCGGGGGGACAGGGGGCTCCTACGAGCAGTACTTC	CASGGTGGSYEQYF
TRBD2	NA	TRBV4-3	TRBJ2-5	TGCGCCAGCAGCCAAGCGGCTCCCGGACTAGAGGGAGAGACCCAGTACTTC	CASSQAAPGLEGETQYF
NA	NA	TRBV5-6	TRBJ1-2	TGTGCCAGCGGCCAAGGGGCTAACTATGGCTACACCTTC	CASGQGANYGYTF
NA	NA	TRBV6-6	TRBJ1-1	TGTGCCAGCAGCCCAGGGATTAACACTGAAGCTTTCTTT	CASSPGINTEAFF
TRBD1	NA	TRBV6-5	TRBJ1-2	TGTGCCAGCAGCCGTGGACAGGGGGACTATGGCTACACCTTC	CASSRGQGDYGYTF
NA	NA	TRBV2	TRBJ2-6	TGTGCCACCGGTGGCTCTGGGGCCAACGTCCTGACTTTC	CATGGSGANVLTF
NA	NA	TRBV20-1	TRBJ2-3	TGCAGTGCTAGGGCTTTGGATACGCAGTATTTT	CSARALDTQYF
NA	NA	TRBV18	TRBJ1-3	TGTGCCAGCTCGCAAGGGGACTCTGGAAACACCATATATTTT	CASSQGDSGNTIYF
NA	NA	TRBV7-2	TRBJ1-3	TGTGCCAGCAACACCATGGGCAGTACGAGCTCTGGAAACACCATATATTTT	CASNTMGSTSSGNTIYF
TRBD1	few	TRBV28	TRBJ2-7	TGTGCCAGTCAGGGGGCCAACTCCTACGAGCAGTACTTC	CASQGANSYEQYF